The following is a T cell receptor (beta chain) sequence with its context. The antigen is unknown. Libraries were prepared by immunoSEQ multiplex PCR; TCRdb keeps only in-frame clonotypes and omits some of them. The sample contains tens of thousands of clones, about 93% of which appear only once. These data come from a study of early stage breast cancer tumors. Findings and caveats of the study: Bulk DNA sequencing of unsorted cells missed chain pairing and markers.

The CDR3 has 12 amino acids. Trimming stripped 6 bases from V and 7 bases from J, with 13 bases between. CDR1 and CDR2 (germline): LNHDA, SQIVND (reference sequence). The sequencing sample was made of blood. The gene calls are TRBV19 and TRBJ2-7; D may be TRBD1 (7 bases). This clonotype originated in a person between 65 and 79 years old with breast cancer. CDR3 loop: CASSTPGGEQYF. The CDR3 DNA is TGTGCCAGTAGCACCCCAGGGGGGGAGCAGTACTTC.